Listed below are T cell receptor beta chains from one sample, sequenced in a study of blood T cell repertoires in COVID-19. Sequencing used immunoSEQ multiplex PCR; TCRdb keeps in-frame clones, though not all of them. Counted here are roughly 150,000 clones, around 81% occurring once; the ten biggest clones make up approximately 8.2%. The sample comprised peripheral blood. All receptors come from a woman older than 75 with COVID-19, enrolled during active disease. Each CDR3 is given with its conserved first and last residue. The order of the fields is clone size, V gene, CDR3 protein. Clone size is given for some rows only: seen once, a few or many times, or a class if the clone is expanded.

>NA|TRBV28
CASSLTGGGHEQYF
>NA|TRBV20-1
CSASSSGETQYF
>NA|TRBV10-1
CASSPGTGGADEQFF
>NA|TRBV20-1
CSASDRGDSYEQYF
>NA|TRBV19
CASSIDLSGEAFF
>NA|TRBV15
CATSPFGLRGGSVSYNEQFF
>few|TRBV4-1
CASSPTGDGANVLTF
>NA|TRBV14
CASSPVTGRTEAFF
>NA|TRBV6-5
CASSLQPFEKYF
>NA|TRBV7-6
CASSLAGGVYNEQFF
>NA|TRBV7-2
CASSSQGAGEKLFF
>NA|TRBV27
CASSFNGGEAFF
>NA|TRBV29-1
CSVGDRANTGELFF
>NA|TRBV24-1
CATSDSGQPQHF
>NA|TRBV7-9
CASCAGGDQPQHF
>NA|TRBV5-1
CASSFGRGNTDTQYF
>few|TRBV19
CASTWRDSDGNSPLHF
>NA|TRBV5-1
CASGYGTANQETQYF
>NA|TRBV19
CASSIDAWRAGNTIYF
>NA|TRBV7-8
CASSPRGGGYTF
>NA|TRBV6-1
CASSEGGLISYEQYF
>NA|TRBV11-2
CASSYQTGASYEQYF
>NA|TRBV19
CASSTGGGGYGYTF
>NA|TRBV7-9
CASRPQGAYEQYF
>few|TRBV2
CASSYGGGELFF
>NA|TRBV3-1/TRBV3-2
CASSQAFGQGGNTIYF
>NA|TRBV5-1
CASSLGSSSYTEAFF
>NA|TRBV20-1
CSASERDVFNEQFF
>NA|TRBV5-1
CASSLDSGYNEQFF
>few|TRBV28
CASSTTDRVRSVNTEAFF
>NA|TRBV7-9
CASSLGGAGRLTDTQYF
>NA|TRBV2
CAGGGRTYNEQFF
>once|TRBV24-1
CATSDLSQGRLTGELFF
>NA|TRBV5-4
CASSPPGSGSDTQYF
>NA|TRBV3-1/TRBV3-2
CASSPWRDRDVTQYF
>NA|TRBV28
CASIPAAGYNEQFF
>NA|TRBV5-1
CASSPWPNTEAFF
>NA|TRBV5-1
CASSLDGTGSYEQYF
>few|TRBV5-1
CASSLDPGQSDYGYTF
>NA|TRBV6-5
CASSLGQGSTEAFF
>NA|TRBV6-5
CASSGTNQPQHF
>NA|TRBV12-3/TRBV12-4
CASSLGHQETQYF
>NA|TRBV6-6
CASTSETVNQPQHF
>once|TRBV7-8
CASSLGGLGAAETQYF
>once|TRBV11-3
CASSFQGRGTGELFF
>NA|TRBV19
CASQAEVKAKNIQYF
>NA|TRBV7-9
CASTTGDQPQHF
>NA|TRBV2
CASMGQGASEQFF
>few|TRBV29-1
CSVWTDNNYGYTF
>NA|TRBV10-3
CAIRDGQASREQYF